These 24 T cell receptor beta chains share one sample of origin, sequenced in a study of radiotherapy plus CTLA-4 blockade in lung cancer. Sequencing was performed with immunoSEQ multiplex PCR; in TCRdb, only in-frame clones are kept and a portion is missing. Among roughly 53,000 clones listed, just under 85% were seen once. Sequenced material: peripheral blood, taken from a patient treated with radiotherapy plus ipilimumab. The receptors shown here come from a human donor with non-small cell lung cancer whose response to radiotherapy plus ipilimumab could not be evaluated.

V is TRBV7-3 and J is TRBJ2-5, with D possibly matching TRBD2 (5 bases). The germline CDR1 and CDR2 sequences are SGHTA and FQGTGA. The V gene lost 0 bases and the J gene lost 5 bases, with 13 bases spanning the gap. The CDR3 totals 15 residues. This chain's CDR3 is CASSLTSVGVETQYF. The CDR3 nucleotides read TGTGCCAGCAGCTTAACTTCGGTCGGGGTTGAGACCCAGTACTTC.

This rearrangement joins TRBV7-8 to TRBJ1-2; no definite D call. V lost 5 bases and J lost 3, with 10 bases in between. The CDR3 is made up of 13 amino acids. CDR1 SGHVS and CDR2 FQNEAQ come from the germline V gene. CDR3 nucleotide sequence: TGTGCCAGCAGCCCAGGACTGGACTATGGCTACACCTTC. This gives the protein CASSPGLDYGYTF.

The chain combines TRBV29-1 with TRBJ2-3; TRBD1 matches at 7 bases. Germline lookup yields CDR1 SQVTM and CDR2 ANQGSEA. There are 13 residues in the CDR3. J lost 2 bases, V lost 3 bases, and 2 bases had no gene match. CDR3 DNA sequence: TGCAGCGTTGACGACAGGGACACAGATACGCAGTATTTT. This translates into CSVDDRDTDTQYF.

The chain combines TRBV19 with TRBJ2-7, with 10 bases lining up with TRBD2. V lost 10 bases to trimming and J lost 7 bases; unmatched junction nucleotides: 7. Germline V gene sequence: CDR1 LNHDA, CDR2 SQIVND (reference sequence). The CDR3 length is 12 residues. The CDR3 loop is CATSSGRGEQYF. In nucleotides, the CDR3 is TGTGCCACCTCTAGCGGGAGAGGTGAGCAGTACTTC.

The V and J genes are TRBV25-1 and TRBJ2-1, with TRBD2 matching over 8 bases. Germline CDR1 reads MGHDK; CDR2 reads SYGVNS. The CDR3 sequence is 12 residues long. V shed 3 bases and J 10 bases; nucleotides not matched to a gene: 2. DNA of the CDR3: TGTGCCAGCAGTGAGGGACTAGTGGAGCAGTTCTTC. It is translated as CASSEGLVEQFF.

The DNA of the CDR3 is TGTGCCAGCGGACGGACAGGGGTCGGGGAAAAACTGTTTTTT. Translating gives CASGRTGVGEKLFF. V usage is TRBV7-9 and J usage is TRBJ1-4; 9 nucleotides align to TRBD1. The CDR3 contains 14 residues. The trim removed 8 bases at V and 8 bases at J, leaving 9 bases unmatched. Per the germline V gene, CDR1 is SEHNR and CDR2 is FQNEAQ (reference sequence).

This clone was detected only once. The chain uses TRBV5-6 and TRBJ1-2; tentative D call: TRBD1 (5 bases). This CDR3 comprises 16 residues. The germline V gene encodes CDR1 SGHDT and CDR2 YYEEEE. V shed 1 base and J shed 1 base, with 14 bases lying between them. The CDR3 region has the DNA TGTGCCAGCAGCTTGCTGGGGGGAGAAGATAACTATGGCTACACCTTC. This codes for CASSLLGGEDNYGYTF.

This clone has just one count. The chain recombines TRBV28 with TRBJ1-4; D perhaps matches TRBD1 (5 bases). Germline assignment: CDR1 MDHEN and CDR2 SYDVKM. This CDR3 has 13 amino acids. V gave up 7 bases and J gave up 3 bases, with 9 bases separating them. The CDR3 DNA reads TGTGCCAGCAAGGACACATCTAATGAAAAACTGTTTTTT. Its protein product is CASKDTSNEKLFF.

The chain combines TRBV5-1 with TRBJ2-7; TRBD2 agrees at 11 bases. The J segment lost 2 bases and the V segment lost 4 bases, leaving 8 bases of the junction unmatched. The CDR3 runs 16 residues. Germline V gives CDR1 SGHRS, CDR2 YFSETQ. The CDR3 region has the DNA TGCGCCAGCAGCAGGAGTGGGACTAGCGGCACCTACGAGCAGTACTTC. Its protein product is CASSRSGTSGTYEQYF.

V gene TRBV19 combines with J gene TRBJ1-1; 8 bases match TRBD1. The V gene end was trimmed by 3 bases and the J gene end by 4 bases; junction bases not matched to a gene: 7. Germline V gives CDR1 LNHDA, CDR2 SQIVND (reference sequence). The CDR3 is 15 amino acids. The CDR3 loop is CASSMFGTGGTEAFF. For the CDR3, the DNA is TGTGCCAGTAGTATGTTTGGTACAGGGGGCACTGAAGCTTTCTTT.

V is TRBV6-5 and J is TRBJ2-7; D ambiguous. Looked up from germline, CDR1 is MNHEY and CDR2 is SVGAGI. The CDR3 spans 12 residues. The ends were cut back, 8 bases at V and 4 bases at J, with 12 bases in the middle. The CDR3, as DNA: TGTGCCAGCGGCCAACCCAGGTACGAGCAGTACTTC. Translated, it gives CASGQPRYEQYF.

The chain recombines TRBV28 with TRBJ2-7; maybe TRBD2 (6 bases). Trimming left V 7 bases short and J 0 bases short, with 19 bases between. The CDR3 loop spans 16 amino acids. Germline V gene data show CDR1 as MDHEN and CDR2 as SYDVKM. CDR3 DNA: TGTGCCAGCACCCCTATGGGGCAGGGAGGCTCCTACGAGCAGTACTTC. Its translation: CASTPMGQGGSYEQYF.

The chain recombines TRBV11-2 with TRBJ2-3; TRBD2 agrees at 11 bases. The CDR3 covers 16 residues. V shed 5 bases, J shed 2 bases, and the junction held 6 bases outside the gene matches. The germline V gene has CDR1 SGHAT and CDR2 FQNNGV. The chain's CDR3 is CASSRGLAGPTDTQYF. CDR3 DNA: TGTGCCAGCAGCAGAGGACTAGCGGGCCCCACAGATACGCAGTATTTT.

The chain carries TRBV7-9 and TRBJ2-7, with 9 bases lining up with TRBD2. The V gene end was trimmed by 2 bases and the J gene end by 0 bases; junction bases not matched to a gene: 8. The V gene's germline CDR1 is SEHNR and CDR2 FQNEAQ (reference sequence). CDR3 length: 17 residues. The CDR3 sequence is CASSLKDGGRASYEQYF. DNA of the CDR3: TGTGCCAGCAGCTTAAAGGATGGCGGGAGGGCCTCCTACGAGCAGTACTTC. Full variable domain (missing parts from reference TRBV7-9 and TRBJ2-7): DTGVSQNPRHKITKRGQNVTFRCDPISEHNRLYWYRQTLGQGPEFLTYFQNEAQLEKSRLLSDRFSAERPKGSFSTLEIQRTEQGDSAMYLCASSLKDGGRASYEQYFGPGTRLTVT.

The chain joins TRBV9 to TRBJ1-1; no firm D call. This CDR3 spans 13 amino acids. V gave up 3 bases and J gave up 0 bases, with 6 bases separating them. The germline V gene encodes CDR1 SGDLS and CDR2 YYNGEE. The CDR3 spells CASSAKMNTEAFF. Written as DNA, the CDR3 is TGTGCCAGCAGCGCCAAAATGAACACTGAAGCTTTCTTT.

The CDR3: CASSIFSGGGDEKLFF. CDR3 coding DNA: TGTGCCAGTAGTATCTTTTCTGGGGGCGGAGATGAAAAACTGTTTTTT. V usage is TRBV19 and J usage is TRBJ1-4, with TRBD1 as a possible D gene (6 bases). The CDR3 covers 16 residues. CDR1 and CDR2 from the germline V gene are LNHDA and SQIVND (reference sequence). V was trimmed by 3 bases and J by 6 bases, leaving 17 bases between them.

The V and J genes are TRBV4-1 and TRBJ2-7; 8 bases agree with TRBD1. The CDR3 extends over 14 amino acids. Germline CDR1 MGHRA, CDR2 YSYEKL. Germline trimming cut 0 bases from V and 3 bases from J; bases unmatched to any gene: 1. Here the CDR3 reads CASSQEQGGYEQYF. CDR3 in DNA: TGCGCCAGCAGCCAAGAACAGGGGGGCTACGAGCAGTACTTC.

The chain is built from TRBV9 and TRBJ2-7, with 7 bases matching TRBD1. V dropped 4 bases and J dropped 4; count of bases not matched to a gene: 11. Germline V CDR1 and CDR2: SGDLS, YYNGEE. This CDR3 has 15 amino acids. CDR3 nucleotide sequence: TGTGCCAGCAGCCCACAGGGGCGTATGGAGTACGAGCAGTACTTC. It encodes CASSPQGRMEYEQYF.

The count of this clone is one. J is TRBJ1-3 and V is TRBV2, with 8 bases fitting TRBD1. Unmatched junction bases numbered 2, after V lost 1 base and J lost 0 bases. Per the germline V gene, CDR1 is SNHLY and CDR2 is FYNNEI. There are 16 residues in the CDR3. CDR3 nucleotide sequence: TGTGCCAGCAGTGAAGGGACAGGGTTCTCTGGAAACACCATATATTTT. Translated: CASSEGTGFSGNTIYF. Drawing the rest from reference TRBV2 and TRBJ1-3, the complete variable domain is EPEVTQTPSHQVTQMGQEVILRCVPISNHLYFYWYRQILGQKVEFLVSFYNNEISEKSEIFDDQFSVERPDGSNFTLKIRSTKLEDSAMYFCASSEGTGFSGNTIYFGEGSWLTVV.

The genes are TRBV6-5 and TRBJ1-6, with unresolved D. Trimming pared 4 bases from V and 3 bases from J, leaving 10 bases between. Looked up from germline, CDR1 is MNHEY and CDR2 is SVGAGI. The CDR3 contains 15 residues. The CDR3 region has the DNA TGTGCCAGCAGTTTATCCAGGAACTATAATTCACCCCTCCACTTT. Translation gives CASSLSRNYNSPLHF.

The gene calls are TRBV5-1 and TRBJ2-7; TRBD2 aligns across 9 bases. CDR1 is SGHRS, CDR2 YFSETQ, per germline. V was pared by 0 bases and J by 2 bases, with 3 bases of the junction left unmatched. The CDR3 contains 15 residues. This CDR3 is CASSLAAGGPYEQYF. The CDR3 DNA reads as TGCGCCAGCAGCTTGGCCGCGGGAGGGCCCTACGAGCAGTACTTC. The variable domain in full, completed from reference TRBV5-1 and TRBJ2-7, reads KAGVTQTPRYLIKTRGQQVTLSCSPISGHRSVSWYQQTPGQGLQFLFEYFSETQRNKGNFPGRFSGRQFSNSRSEMNVSTLELGDSALYLCASSLAAGGPYEQYFGPGTRLTVT.

The V gene is TRBV4-1, the J gene TRBJ2-7, with D perhaps TRBD1 (5 bases). This CDR3 spans 13 amino acids. Germline lookup yields CDR1 MGHRA and CDR2 YSYEKL. Trimming took 4 bases from V and 1 from J, leaving 8 bases between them. CDR3 coding DNA: TGCGCCAGCAGCCGAACAGGTTCCTACGAGCAGTACTTC. It specifies CASSRTGSYEQYF.

The genes are TRBV7-2 and TRBJ1-5; tentatively, D is TRBD1 (6 bases). Looked up from germline, CDR1 is SGHTA and CDR2 is FQGNSA. V dropped 5 bases and J dropped 2 bases, with 10 bases sitting between them. The CDR3 has 14 amino acids. CDR3 protein: CASSPNRGNQPQHF. As DNA, the CDR3 is TGTGCCAGCAGCCCCAACAGGGGCAATCAGCCCCAGCATTTT.

J is TRBJ2-1 and V is TRBV27, with TRBD2 matching over 11 bases. CDR3 length: 17 residues. Trimming removed 4 bases from V and 2 bases from J; junction bases left unmatched: 7. Germline values: CDR1 MNHEY, CDR2 SMNVEV (reference sequence). The CDR3 loop is CASSYTILAGAYNEQFF. In nucleotides, the CDR3 is TGTGCCAGCAGTTATACAATACTAGCGGGAGCCTACAATGAGCAGTTCTTC.